The text below deals with one T cell receptor (beta chain). Its specificity is not known. The germline gene is not matched at one end of the junction; a read error may be the cause. The data were produced by immunoSEQ multiplex PCR, yet TCRdb's version contains in-frame clones alone and is incomplete. The sample records approximately 19,000 clones, 90% being singletons. This specimen belongs to a study of OX40 agonist ivuxolimab in advanced cancers. Background on the study: Partial responses were seen in three patients, one with hepatocellular carcinoma and two with cutaneous melanoma. Study conclusions and caveats: On average, a greater number of expanded clones characterised CD8+ T cells relative to CD4+. The expanded peripheral T cells' antigen specificity was not determined.

The germline CDR1 and CDR2 sequences are MDHEN and SYDVKM. This CDR3 has 16 residues. The clonotype comes from an adult with an advanced solid tumor such as melanoma, head and neck, liver or kidney cancer. The gene calls are TRBV28 and TRBJ2-3, with 16 nucleotides matching TRBD2. The source was CD4+ or CD8+ T cells sorted from blood, collected in a trial of the OX40 agonist ivuxolimab. CDR3: CASSGTGTSGRASGDF. CDR3 sequence (DNA): TGTGCCAGCAGTGGAACCGGGACTAGCGGGAGGGCCTCAGGGGATTTT.